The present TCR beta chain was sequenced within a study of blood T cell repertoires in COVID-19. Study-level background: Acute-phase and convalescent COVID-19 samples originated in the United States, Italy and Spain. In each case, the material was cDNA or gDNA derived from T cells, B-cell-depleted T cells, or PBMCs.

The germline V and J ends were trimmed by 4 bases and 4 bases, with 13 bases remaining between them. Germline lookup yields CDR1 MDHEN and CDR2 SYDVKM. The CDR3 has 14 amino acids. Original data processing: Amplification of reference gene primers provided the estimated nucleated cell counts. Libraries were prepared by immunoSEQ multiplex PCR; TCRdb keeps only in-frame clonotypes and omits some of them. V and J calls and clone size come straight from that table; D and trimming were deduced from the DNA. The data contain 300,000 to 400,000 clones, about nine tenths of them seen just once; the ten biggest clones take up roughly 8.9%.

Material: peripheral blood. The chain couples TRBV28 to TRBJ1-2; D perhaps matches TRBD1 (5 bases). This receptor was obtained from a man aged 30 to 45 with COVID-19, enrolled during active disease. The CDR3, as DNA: TGTGCCAGCAGTTCCCTGGACATTCCCTATGGCTACACCTTC. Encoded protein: CASSSLDIPYGYTF.